The source of this T cell receptor beta chain is a study of T cell responses to AZD1222 COVID-19 vaccine. General study findings and limits: Clonal diversity may have been underestimated in mostly white British donors. Spike regions recognized by vaccine-associated CD4 TCRs spanned the protein, led by 160-218 and 743-854. Rises in breadth and depth of Spike-specific TCRs came after two AZD1222 doses.

Profiled with immunoSEQ multiplex PCR; TCRdb holds only in-frame clones, not every one. This table holds about 170,000 clones, 93% found once. V lost 1 base, J lost 2 bases, and 13 bases lay in between. From germline, CDR1 is SGHRS and CDR2 YFSETQ. The CDR3 is 15 residues long. A note on this clone: The antigen is unknown.

The sample here was peripheral blood, taken on day 0 of AZD1222 vaccination. The TCR originated in an adult in good health. V gene TRBV5-1 combines with J gene TRBJ2-7; D unresolved. CDR3 sequence (DNA): TGCGCCAGCAGCTTGAGCCGGGTCCAAACCTACGAGCAGTACTTC. Amino acids: CASSLSRVQTYEQYF.